The sequence of this T cell receptor beta chain was determined in a study of early stage breast cancer tumors. Background on the study: About 80% of the 16 invasive tumors were ER+, PR+ and HER2-. The ER+/PR+/HER2- tumors included about 8 ductal and a few lobular carcinomas. Regarding the study as a whole: Tumors had approximately 2.6-fold higher T cell density and higher clonality than adjacent normal breast tissue.

A note on this clone: Its specificity is not known.

The CDR3 totals 15 residues. CDR1 is MNHEY and CDR2 is SMNVEV in the germline V gene (reference sequence). V lost 7 bases and J lost 5; bases outside the gene matches: 12. Each sample had two DNA replicates, about 0.5 ug blood or around 1.6 ug tissue. Profiled with immunoSEQ multiplex PCR; TCRdb holds only in-frame clones, not every one. In the table there are more than 60,000 clones, approximately 80% of which are singletons. The clonotype originates from a person in their sixties with breast cancer. Sequences were obtained from blood. This sequence joins TRBV27 and TRBJ2-5, with TRBD2 matching over 8 bases. For the CDR3, the DNA is TGTGCCAGCACCAAAACGGGGGGGCTGAGGGAGACCCAGTACTTC. Translating gives CASTKTGGLRETQYF.